These 20 T cell receptor beta chains were sequenced from one sample in a study of blood T cell repertoires in COVID-19 (TCRdb year 2020). Library construction relied on the immunoSEQ multiplex PCR assay. Drawn from immuneACCESS, this table holds only the in-frame rearrangements with V and J called that TCRdb kept. Clones are partly lost; checked studies trace under half to an unresolved V gene and leave the rest unexplained. This sample comprises roughly 180,000 clones, approximately 81% of them detected only once. Around 6% of the sample is in the top ten clones. The specimen was PBMCs or T cells enriched from blood (not recorded which). All receptors come from a woman aged 35 to 49 with acute COVID-19.

The chain joins TRBV10-3 to TRBJ2-1; D perhaps matches TRBD1 (6 bases). The CDR3 has 15 residues. Germline V gene lookup returns CDR1 ENHRY and CDR2 SYGVKD. Between the trimmed V and J ends, which lost 3 bases and 6 bases, there was a span of 15 bases. In DNA form, the CDR3 reads TGTGCCATCAGTGAAACGGATGGACAGCTCAATGAGCAGTTCTTC. Translating gives CAISETDGQLNEQFF.

This clone has a single count. This chain links TRBV2 with TRBJ2-3; tentative D call: TRBD2 (6 bases). The V gene lost 8 bases and the J gene lost 4 bases, with 16 bases spanning the gap. The CDR3 is 14 residues long. Germline CDR1 reads SNHLY; CDR2 reads FYNNEI. The CDR3 here is CASGTSTASDTQYF. In nucleotides, the CDR3 is TGTGCCAGCGGGACTTCGACAGCTTCAGATACGCAGTATTTT.

The gene calls are TRBV5-4 and TRBJ2-5; the match to TRBD2 covers 9 bases. V trimming: 4 bases; J trimming: 0 bases; junction bases outside the gene matches: 10. The CDR3 totals 17 residues. CDR1 and CDR2 (germline): SGHNT, YYREEE (reference sequence). The chain's CDR3 is CASSPVDIAGDQETQYF. The CDR3 region has the DNA TGTGCCAGCAGCCCAGTGGACATAGCGGGGGACCAAGAGACCCAGTACTTC.

This chain links TRBV20-1 with TRBJ1-1; maybe TRBD1 (5 bases). This CDR3 has 16 amino acids. V was clipped by 3 bases and J by 4 bases, with 21 bases between them. The germline V gene has CDR1 DFQATT and CDR2 SNEGSKA (reference sequence). CDR3 sequence: CSASVLLSGQGTEAFF. The CDR3 region has the DNA TGCAGTGCTAGTGTGCTTTTGTCAGGGCAGGGCACTGAAGCTTTCTTT.

V gene TRBV11-3 combines with J gene TRBJ1-2, with D possibly matching TRBD1 (5 bases). This CDR3 is built from 13 residues. Germline CDR1 is SGHNT and CDR2 is YENEEA. Trimming removed 4 bases from V and 8 bases from J, with 14 bases in between. The CDR3 DNA reads TGTGCCAGCAGCTGGCCGGGACTGGACGGCTACACCTTC. Its protein is CASSWPGLDGYTF.

The rearrangement joins TRBV27 to TRBJ2-7; 11 bases fit TRBD2. V shed 6 bases, J shed 2 bases, and the junction held 6 bases outside the gene matches. The CDR3 extends over 15 amino acids. Germline-derived CDR1 and CDR2 are MNHEY and SMNVEV (reference sequence). The CDR3 is CASSMTSGTTYEQYV. CDR3 bases: TGTGCCAGCAGCATGACTAGCGGGACTACCTACGAGCAGTACGTC.

The V call is TRBV7-8, the J call TRBJ2-1; D perhaps matches TRBD2 (7 bases). Trimming took off 0 bases at V and 4 bases at J, with 13 bases between the two ends. This CDR3 comprises 16 residues. CDR1 is SGHVS and CDR2 is FQNEAQ in the germline V gene. CDR3 DNA sequence: TGTGCCAGCAGCTTAGCGGGGAGGGGGTTTTACAATGAGCAGTTCTTC. The encoded protein is CASSLAGRGFYNEQFF.

This clone was observed a few times. This rearrangement joins TRBV4-1 to TRBJ1-3; the D gene is possibly TRBD1 (6 bases). Trimming stripped 1 base from V and 3 bases from J, with 19 bases between. The CDR3 runs to 18 residues. Looked up from germline, CDR1 is MGHRA and CDR2 is YSYEKL. CDR3 bases: TGCGCCAGCAGCCAAGGGACAGAAGGTCCACATCTTGGAAACACCATATATTTT. It encodes CASSQGTEGPHLGNTIYF.

This sequence joins TRBV10-3 and TRBJ1-4; a weak D match, TRBD1 (6 bases). With 6 bases removed from V and 7 bases from J, the gap between germline ends came to 15 bases. The germline gives CDR1 ENHRY, CDR2 SYGVKD. This CDR3 has 14 residues. CDR3 sequence reads: CAISPGHRSEKLFF. The CDR3 nucleotides are TGTGCCATCAGCCCGGGACACCGGTCTGAAAAACTGTTTTTT.

This sequence joins TRBV7-9 and TRBJ2-7, with a tentative D call TRBD2 (5 bases). Trimming shortened V by 5 bases and J by 6 bases, and 20 bases separated the two germline ends. This CDR3 has 15 amino acids. Germline CDR1 is SEHNR and CDR2 is FQNEAQ (reference sequence). CDR3 residues: CASSEGDLTGSEQYF. CDR3 in DNA: TGTGCCAGCAGCGAGGGAGACCTGACGGGAAGCGAGCAGTACTTC.

This clone has just a few counts. The V call is TRBV7-8, the J call TRBJ2-7, with TRBD1 matching over 8 bases. Germline V gene data show CDR1 as SGHVS and CDR2 as FQNEAQ. The CDR3 sequence is 14 residues long. J lost 2 bases, V lost 5 bases, and 5 bases had no gene match. CDR3 in DNA: TGTGCCAGCAGCATAGGACAGGGAGCCTACGAGCAGTACTTC. This gives the protein CASSIGQGAYEQYF.

This chain joins TRBV11-1 and TRBJ1-4, with unresolved D. Trimming took off 1 base at V and 8 bases at J, with 11 bases between the two ends. This CDR3 contains 14 residues. Germline V gene data show CDR1 as SGHAT and CDR2 as FQDESV (reference sequence). The DNA of the CDR3 is TGTGCCAGCAGCTTAGGGTCCGGAGAGGAAAAACTGTTTTTT. Translation gives CASSLGSGEEKLFF.

The chain links TRBV10-2 to TRBJ2-7; the match to TRBD1 covers 10 bases. Losses at the gene ends were 6 bases for V and 2 bases for J; bases not matched to a gene: 7. CDR1 WSHSY and CDR2 SAAADI come from the germline V gene. CDR3 length equals 15 residues. The CDR3 spells CASRLVGTGAYEQYF. In DNA form, the CDR3 reads TGCGCCAGCAGACTCGTCGGGACAGGGGCCTACGAGCAGTACTTC.

The chain uses TRBV5-6 and TRBJ2-3, with 11 bases matching TRBD2. CDR3 length: 16 amino acids. Germline CDR1 reads SGHDT; CDR2 reads YYEEEE. V dropped 0 bases and J dropped 5; count of bases not matched to a gene: 5. CDR3 in DNA: TGTGCCAGCAGCTTGGCACTAGCGGGAGTTGTAGATACGCAGTATTTT. Residues: CASSLALAGVVDTQYF. The variable domain in full, with the rest retrieved from reference TRBV5-6 and TRBJ2-3, is DAGVTQSPTHLIKTRGQQVTLRCSPKSGHDTVSWYQQALGQGPQFIFQYYEEEERQRGNFPDRFSGHQFPNYSSELNVNALLLGDSALYLCASSLALAGVVDTQYFGPGTRLTVL.

This chain joins TRBV7-3 and TRBJ2-1; D possibly corresponds to TRBD2 (6 bases). Germline CDR1 reads SGHTA; CDR2 reads FQGTGA. Trimming left V 5 bases short and J 6 bases short, with 20 bases between. CDR3 length equals 16 residues. CDR3 sequence: CASSLPGGGIANEQFF. The CDR3, as DNA: TGTGCCAGCAGCCTCCCAGGCGGCGGGATTGCCAATGAGCAGTTCTTC.

J is TRBJ2-1 and V is TRBV12-5, with 10 positions matching TRBD2. The J segment lost 4 bases and the V segment lost 6 bases, leaving 27 bases of the junction unmatched. The CDR3 sequence is 22 residues long. In germline, CDR1 is LGHNT, CDR2 FRNRAP. CDR3 sequence: CASGGPRGSNPRLAGRYNEQFF. CDR3 DNA sequence: TGTGCTAGTGGGGGACCCAGAGGTTCAAACCCGCGACTAGCGGGCCGTTACAATGAGCAGTTCTTC.

The gene calls are TRBV2 and TRBJ2-3, with 15 bases aligning to TRBD2. With 10 bases clipped from V and 5 bases from J, the junction kept 7 bases outside the gene matches. CDR3 length: 15 residues. The germline V gene has CDR1 SNHLY and CDR2 FYNNEI. The chain's CDR3 is CAIPGGLAGGDTQYF. CDR3 nucleotide sequence: TGTGCCATCCCTGGGGGACTAGCGGGAGGAGATACGCAGTATTTT.

This chain connects TRBV11-3 to TRBJ2-1; 10 bases match TRBD1. The germline gives CDR1 SGHNT, CDR2 YENEEA. V lost 4 bases to trimming and J lost 9 bases; unmatched junction nucleotides: 9. The CDR3 has 15 amino acids. The CDR3: CASSSMGTGVGEQFF. The CDR3 DNA sequence: TGTGCCAGCAGCTCAATGGGGACAGGGGTAGGTGAGCAGTTCTTC.

V and J are TRBV19 and TRBJ1-1, with D hard to call. Germline V gene sequence: CDR1 LNHDA, CDR2 SQIVND (reference sequence). The CDR3 runs 14 residues. Between the trimmed V and J ends, which lost 5 bases and 2 bases, there was a span of 12 bases. Here the CDR3 reads CASSSLAVNTEAFF. For the CDR3, the DNA is TGTGCCAGTAGTTCACTGGCGGTCAACACTGAAGCTTTCTTT.

This rearrangement joins TRBV4-2 to TRBJ2-1, with D possibly being TRBD2 (5 bases). With 0 bases removed from V and 2 bases from J, the gap between germline ends came to 11 bases. In germline, CDR1 is LGHNA, CDR2 YNFKEQ. This CDR3 has 16 amino acids. For the CDR3, the DNA is TGTGCCAGCAGCCAAGAAAAAGGAGGAGCCTACAATGAGCAGTTCTTC. Translated, it gives CASSQEKGGAYNEQFF.